This TCR beta chain was sequenced in a study of blood T cell repertoires in COVID-19. Sequenced by immunoSEQ multiplex PCR; TCRdb stores in-frame clones only, minus some. The profile shows tens of thousands of clones, around 80% of them singletons. V gave up 0 bases and J gave up 0 bases, with 5 bases separating them. This CDR3 region has 15 residues. Germline values: CDR1 LGHNA, CDR2 YNFKEQ. The chain joins TRBV4-2 to TRBJ1-4; no reliable D call. Material for sequencing was peripheral blood. The sequence was collected from a man aged 55 to 70 in a cohort sampled during active COVID-19. CDR3 residues: CASSQERATNEKLFF. The CDR3 DNA reads as TGTGCCAGCAGCCAAGAGAGGGCAACTAATGAAAAACTGTTTTTT.